This TCR beta chain was sequenced during a study of T-cell memory formation after mild COVID-19. This clonotype was counted only a few times. The germline gives CDR1 SGHTA, CDR2 FQGTGA. The V end lost 5 bases, the J end lost 6 bases, and 22 bases lay between the germline ends. The CDR3 consists of 17 residues. TCRdb fed the 5' RACE reads into MiXCR, producing one record per CDR3 protein. The table includes approximately 60,000 distinct CDR3 sequences, over 7.5% detected once. Sequencing used PBMCs or a T cell subset sorted from them (not recorded which). The origin of this receptor is a man between 18 and 35 years old who had mild COVID-19 (a few samples of this study predate the infection). Cell type and time point are not known. The rearrangement joins TRBV7-3 to TRBJ2-2, with D possibly being TRBD1 or TRBD2 (5 bases each). DNA of the CDR3: TGTGCCAGCAGCGGTTTGGGGGAATTCACCTCCGCCGGGGAGCTGTTTTTT. It translates to CASSGLGEFTSAGELFF. Full variable domain (rest looked up from reference TRBV7-3 and TRBJ2-2): GAGVSQTPSNKVTEKGKYVELRCDPISGHTALYWYRQSLGQGPEFLIYFQGTGAADDSGLPNDRFFAVRPEGSVSTLKIQRTERGDSAVYLCASSGLGEFTSAGELFFGEGSRLTVL.